This TCR beta chain was obtained from a study of shared clonotypes between healthy human individuals. At the level of the study: Ranging from 18 to 49 in age, donors were a couple of women and a few men. Every donor yielded three CD4 naive, three CD4 memory, two CD8 naive and one CD8 memory plate.

Germline V CDR1 and CDR2: MGHRA, YSYEKL. Trimming removed 6 bases from V and 6 bases from J, with 20 bases in between. CDR3 size: 16 residues. Genomic DNA of each subset was evenly split across several immunoSEQ plates. The repertoire was sequenced with immunoSEQ multiplex PCR; TCRdb's copy has only in-frame clones and lacks some. The data hold millions of clones, with about 92% observed a single time. The donors were all Caucasian adults (living in Nashville, Tennessee). What was sequenced was naive CD4+ T cells from PBMCs. Subset described: CD45RA+ positively selected. The clonotype comes from a man aged 18 to 30 in good health. Some clones in this sample may be carry-over from other donors' samples. This chain links TRBV4-1 with TRBJ2-2; D might be TRBD1 (7 bases). CDR3 region: CASSGGTAQRAGELFF. The CDR3 DNA reads as TGCGCCAGCAGTGGAGGGACAGCCCAACGGGCCGGGGAGCTGTTTTTT.